Described below is a single T cell receptor (beta chain) sequence and its context. Its antigen remains unknown. A second PCR, run for about 7 to 12 cycles, used a sample-barcoded 5' primer plus a J-beta primer mix. Each CDR3 protein is one row after TCRdb ran MiXCR on the 5' RACE reads. Here the sample spans hundreds of thousands of distinct CDR3 sequences, approximately 30% being singletons. V was pared by 8 bases and J by 1 base, with 13 bases between. The CDR3 runs 14 residues. Germline-derived CDR1 and CDR2 are SEHNR and FQNEAQ (reference sequence). These data belong to a study of blood T cells in healthy people across ages. Turning to the study itself: Researchers report that template switching captured about one barcoded beta molecule per two T cells. Overall study findings and caveats: Across the age range, TCR beta diversity per million T cells fell in a roughly linear way.

The chain recombines TRBV7-9 with TRBJ2-3; D is unclear. Sequencing used blood. This sequence originates from a woman older than 75 in good health. The CDR3 region is CASGPMGRTDTQYF. In DNA, the CDR3 is TGTGCCAGCGGCCCTATGGGTCGCACAGATACGCAGTATTTT.